The rows below give T cell receptor beta chains drawn from one sample of a study of Ad26.COV2.S vaccination and SARS-CoV-2 variants. Using immunoSEQ multiplex PCR, the repertoire was profiled, and TCRdb retains in-frame clones only, with some absent. The data contain 300,000 to 350,000 clones, roughly 90% of them singletons. Sequencing was performed on peripheral blood, taken in a trial of Ad26.COV2.S vaccine versus placebo. All receptors come from a person between 18 and 60 years old who received the Ad26.COV2.S COVID-19 vaccine or a placebo. Both conserved end residues are part of each CDR3. The D gene is left open where the match is weak. Clone sizes are given selectively: once, few, many, or a class where the clone is expanded.

d_gene | j_gene | v_gene | abundance | CDR3nt | CDR3aa
TRBD1 | TRBJ2-7 | TRBV4-2 | NA | TGTGCCAGCAGCCAAGACCCTGACAGGGCTTATTACGAGCAGTACTTC | CASSQDPDRAYYEQYF
TRBD1 | TRBJ2-2 | TRBV6-4 | NA | TGTGCCAGCAGTGCCCAACAGGGGGCGTCCGGGGAGCTGTTTTTT | CASSAQQGASGELFF
NA | TRBJ1-2 | TRBV19 | NA | TGTGCCAGTAGTGTCCCAGGGACTGTAAGTGGCTACACCTTC | CASSVPGTVSGYTF
NA | TRBJ2-7 | TRBV5-1 | NA | TGCGCCAGCAGCCCGAGGAGTCCCGGACAGCTCTCCGAGCAGTACTTC | CASSPRSPGQLSEQYF
NA | TRBJ2-7 | TRBV28 | NA | TGTGCCAGCAGTTCTTTGGACAGCGACTCCTACGAGCAGTACTTC | CASSSLDSDSYEQYF
TRBD1 | TRBJ1-5 | TRBV7-8 | NA | TGTGCCAGCAGCGTGACAGGGAACACTAATCAGCCCCAGCATTTT | CASSVTGNTNQPQHF
TRBD2 | TRBJ2-1 | TRBV19 | NA | TGTGCCAGTAGTCCCCTAGCGGGGAACTACAATGAGCAGTTCTTC | CASSPLAGNYNEQFF
TRBD1 | TRBJ2-7 | TRBV12-3/TRBV12-4 | once | TGTGCCAGCAGTTTGGCAGGGGGCTACGAGCAGTACTTC | CASSLAGGYEQYF
TRBD1 | TRBJ2-7 | TRBV3-1/TRBV3-2 | NA | TGTGCCAGCAGCCAAGATGGGTATGCGAGGGGACAGGGGGAATTCTTCAAGCAGTACTTC | CASSQDGYARGQGEFFKQYF
NA | TRBJ2-2 | TRBV7-3 | once | TGTGCCAGCAGCTCCCGGACTACCGCGGTAAGGGAGCTGTTTTTT | CASSSRTTAVRELFF
NA | TRBJ2-7 | TRBV30 | NA | TGTGCCTGGTCCGGGACCCCAAAAAACTACGAGCAGTACTTC | CAWSGTPKNYEQYF
NA | TRBJ2-5 | TRBV30 | NA | TGTGCCTGGAGTCAAGGGGGACGGGAGACCCAGTACTTC | CAWSQGGRETQYF
TRBD2 | TRBJ2-1 | TRBV5-1 | NA | TGCGCCAGCAGCTCCGGGACTAGCGGGGGGGATGAGCAGTTCTTC | CASSSGTSGGDEQFF
NA | TRBJ2-1 | TRBV5-6 | NA | TGTGCCAGCAGCCCTTACTACCACAATGAGCAGTTCTTC | CASSPYYHNEQFF
NA | TRBJ1-2 | TRBV18 | once | TGTGCCAGCTCACCACCGAGGGTTGACTATGGCTACACCTTC | CASSPPRVDYGYTF
TRBD1 | TRBJ1-1 | TRBV5-4 | NA | TGTGCCAGCAGCTTGAGCCAGGGGGACACTGAAGCTTTCTTT | CASSLSQGDTEAFF
TRBD1 | TRBJ1-2 | TRBV29-1 | NA | TGCAGCGTTACGACAGGGGATGCCTATGGCTACACCTTC | CSVTTGDAYGYTF
TRBD1 | TRBJ2-7 | TRBV7-9 | NA | TGTGCCAGCAGCTTAGGTTTCGGACAGGGCGACGAGCAGTACTTC | CASSLGFGQGDEQYF
TRBD2 | TRBJ2-1 | TRBV7-2 | NA | TGTGCCAGCAGCTTAGGCGGCGGGGGCTACAATGAGCAGTTCTTC | CASSLGGGGYNEQFF
NA | TRBJ1-1 | TRBV9 | NA | TGTGCCAGCAGCGTAGCAGTTATCGGGGCAGGGGACGCTGAAGCTTTCTTT | CASSVAVIGAGDAEAFF
TRBD1 | TRBJ2-7 | TRBV27 | NA | TGTGCCAGCAGTTTGAGTGGACAGGCAAGCGAGCAGTACTTC | CASSLSGQASEQYF
NA | TRBJ1-4 | TRBV15 | NA | TGTGCCACCAGCAGAGACCGGGAGAGAAGGGTGGGAACAACTAATGAAAAACTGTTTTTT | CATSRDRERRVGTTNEKLFF
TRBD2 | TRBJ2-3 | TRBV29-1 | once | TGCAGCGTTGATGGGCTAGCGGGAGTAAAGGGCACAGATACGCAGTATTTT | CSVDGLAGVKGTDTQYF
TRBD2 | TRBJ2-1 | TRBV19 | NA | TGTGCCAGTAGTGCTACTAGCGGGATCATCTACAATGAGCAGTTCTTC | CASSATSGIIYNEQFF
NA | TRBJ2-6 | TRBV9 | NA | TGTGCCAGCAGCGCCTACTCTGGGGCCAACGTCCTGACTTTC | CASSAYSGANVLTF
NA | TRBJ2-6 | TRBV27 | NA | TGTGCCAGCAGTCCGGGGACTGGTGGGGCCAACGTCCTGACTTTC | CASSPGTGGANVLTF
NA | TRBJ1-1 | TRBV14 | NA | TGTGCCAGCAGCCTCTCTCTCACGAACACTGAAGCTTTCTTT | CASSLSLTNTEAFF
NA | TRBJ2-4 | TRBV30 | NA | TGTGCCTGGGCAGGGTCGGTTGCCAAAAACATTCAGTACTTC | CAWAGSVAKNIQYF
NA | TRBJ1-1 | TRBV27 | NA | TGTGCCAGCAGTCCACCTCGAGGATTAAACACTGAAGCTTTCTTT | CASSPPRGLNTEAFF
NA | TRBJ2-2 | TRBV3-1/TRBV3-2 | NA | TGTGCCAGCAGCCAAGATAAAGGGGCAGGGGAGGCCGGGGAGCTGTTTTTT | CASSQDKGAGEAGELFF
TRBD1 | TRBJ2-1 | TRBV6-5 | NA | TGTGCCACCTACAGGGGGCGAGGGAATGAGCAGTTCTTC | CATYRGRGNEQFF
NA | TRBJ1-1 | TRBV7-9 | NA | TGTGCCAGCGGAAGACAGAACACTGAAGCTTTCTTT | CASGRQNTEAFF
NA | TRBJ1-5 | TRBV19 | NA | TGTGCCAGTAGTACCCCTGCAGAGGGGAAGCCCCAGCATTTT | CASSTPAEGKPQHF
NA | TRBJ1-2 | TRBV9 | NA | TGTGCCAGCAGCGTAGAAGGAGGAGGGCACTATGGCTACACCTTC | CASSVEGGGHYGYTF
TRBD1 | TRBJ1-5 | TRBV18 | NA | TGTGCCAGCTCACCAGTGACAGGGCATTATAGCAATCAGCCCCAGCATTTT | CASSPVTGHYSNQPQHF
NA | TRBJ2-7 | TRBV18 | NA | TGTGCCAGCGGAATGGGGCTGGGGTCCTACGAGCAGTACTTC | CASGMGLGSYEQYF
NA | TRBJ2-2 | TRBV7-3 | NA | TGTGCCAGCAGCTTAACGTACGGGACCGGGGAGCTGTTTTTT | CASSLTYGTGELFF
TRBD1 | TRBJ2-7 | TRBV10-3 | few | TGTGCCACCCGTACCCTGGGGACAGATTTCTACGAGCAGTACTTC | CATRTLGTDFYEQYF
NA | TRBJ2-5 | TRBV4-2 | few | TGTGCCAGCAGCCAAGGGTTGGAACAAGAGACCCAGTACTTC | CASSQGLEQETQYF
TRBD2 | TRBJ2-7 | TRBV6-5 | NA | TGTGCCAGCAGACCGGGGGGGGTAACCTACGAGCAGTACTTC | CASRPGGVTYEQYF
TRBD1 | TRBJ2-3 | TRBV20-1 | NA | TGCAGTGCGAGTAGGGACAGTTTTTTATCTAGCACAGATACGCAGTATTTT | CSASRDSFLSSTDTQYF
NA | TRBJ1-2 | TRBV28 | NA | TGTGCCAGCAGTTTGTGGGGGCGAGACTATGGCTACACCTTC | CASSLWGRDYGYTF
NA | TRBJ1-5 | TRBV2 | NA | TGTGCCAGCACTTTCGACAGGTGGGGCAATCAGCCCCAGCATTTT | CASTFDRWGNQPQHF
NA | TRBJ2-5 | TRBV3-1/TRBV3-2 | NA | TGTGCCAGCAGCCAAGGTGGGACGGTCGTGGAGACCCAGTACTTC | CASSQGGTVVETQYF
NA | TRBJ1-1 | TRBV29-1 | NA | TGCAGCGTTGAGAGAACATTGAACACTGAAGCTTTCTTT | CSVERTLNTEAFF
NA | TRBJ1-1 | TRBV28 | NA | TGTGCCAGCAGGGTTTCGGGGGGGCTGGTTGAAGCTTTCTTT | CASRVSGGLVEAFF
TRBD1 | TRBJ1-3 | TRBV14 | NA | TGTGCCAGCAGCTCAGCGGCAGGGGGAGTGGGCACCATATATTTT | CASSSAAGGVGTIYF
TRBD2 | TRBJ2-7 | TRBV3-1/TRBV3-2 | NA | TGTGCCAGCAGCCAGACTAGCGGGATACGCTACGAGCAGTACTTC | CASSQTSGIRYEQYF
NA | TRBJ1-2 | TRBV11-2 | NA | TGTGCCAGCAGCGCCCGGACAGCGGGAGGCTACACCTTC | CASSARTAGGYTF
TRBD1 | TRBJ1-2 | TRBV7-9 | NA | TGTGCCAGCAGCACGCCCGGGACAGGGGGAATGAGTGGCTACACCTTC | CASSTPGTGGMSGYTF
NA | TRBJ2-2 | TRBV9 | NA | TGTGCCAGCAGCGTAGCCAAGAACACCGGGGAGCTGTTTTTT | CASSVAKNTGELFF
TRBD2 | TRBJ2-1 | TRBV9 | NA | TGTGCCAGCAGCGATCTAGCGGGGGGCAATGAGCAGTTCTTC | CASSDLAGGNEQFF
TRBD2 | TRBJ2-3 | TRBV2 | NA | TGTGCCAGCAGAGGACTAGGAGGACCCACAGATACGCAGTATTTT | CASRGLGGPTDTQYF
TRBD1 | TRBJ1-2 | TRBV4-3 | few | TGCGCCAGCAGCCAAGAAGGACAGGGGGACTATGGCTACACCTTC | CASSQEGQGDYGYTF
NA | TRBJ2-7 | TRBV7-9 | NA | TGTGCCAGCAGCTTAGGGACCAACATCGAGCAGTACTTC | CASSLGTNIEQYF